Only a few counts were recorded for the clone carrying this T cell receptor beta chain. TCRdb called the 5' RACE reads again in MiXCR, with one record for every CDR3 protein. The sample lists 400,000 to 450,000 distinct CDR3 sequences; 18% were seen once. The data were taken from a study of T-cell memory formation after mild COVID-19. CDR1 is SGHTA, CDR2 FQGNSA, per germline. Unmatched junction bases numbered 9, after V lost 5 bases and J lost 4 bases. The CDR3 totals 15 residues. The sequenced material came from PBMCs or a T cell subset sorted from them (not recorded which). The chain recombines TRBV7-2 with TRBJ2-3; 7 bases are a match to TRBD2. This sequence was found in a man aged 18 to 29 who had mild COVID-19 (a few samples of this study predate the infection). Cell type and time point are not known. CDR3 DNA sequence: TGTGCCAGCAGCGCCGGGACTATCAGCGCAGATACGCAGTATTTT. Translation gives CASSAGTISADTQYF. The full variable domain, in which reference TRBV7-2 and TRBJ2-3 provide the parts outside the CDR3, is GAGVSQSPSNKVTEKGKDVELRCDPISGHTALYWYRQSLGQGLEFLIYFQGNSAPDKSGLPSDRFSAERTGGSVSTLTIQRTQQEDSAVYLCASSAGTISADTQYFGPGTRLTVL.